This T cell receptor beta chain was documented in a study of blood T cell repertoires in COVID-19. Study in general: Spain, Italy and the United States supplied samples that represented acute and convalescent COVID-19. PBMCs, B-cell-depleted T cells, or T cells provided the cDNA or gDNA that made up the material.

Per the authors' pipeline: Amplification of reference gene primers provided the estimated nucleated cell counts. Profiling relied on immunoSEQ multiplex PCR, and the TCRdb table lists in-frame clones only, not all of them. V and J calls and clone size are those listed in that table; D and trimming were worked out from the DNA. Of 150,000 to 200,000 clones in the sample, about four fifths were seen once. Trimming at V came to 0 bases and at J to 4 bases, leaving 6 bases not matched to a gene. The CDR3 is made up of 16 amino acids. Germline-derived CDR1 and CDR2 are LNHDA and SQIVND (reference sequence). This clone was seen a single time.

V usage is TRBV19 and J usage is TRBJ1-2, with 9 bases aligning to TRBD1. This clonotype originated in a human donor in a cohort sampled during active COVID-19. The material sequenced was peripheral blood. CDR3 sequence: CASSIDLTGGPYGYTF. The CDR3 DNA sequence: TGTGCCAGTAGTATAGATCTGACAGGGGGACCCTATGGCTACACCTTC.